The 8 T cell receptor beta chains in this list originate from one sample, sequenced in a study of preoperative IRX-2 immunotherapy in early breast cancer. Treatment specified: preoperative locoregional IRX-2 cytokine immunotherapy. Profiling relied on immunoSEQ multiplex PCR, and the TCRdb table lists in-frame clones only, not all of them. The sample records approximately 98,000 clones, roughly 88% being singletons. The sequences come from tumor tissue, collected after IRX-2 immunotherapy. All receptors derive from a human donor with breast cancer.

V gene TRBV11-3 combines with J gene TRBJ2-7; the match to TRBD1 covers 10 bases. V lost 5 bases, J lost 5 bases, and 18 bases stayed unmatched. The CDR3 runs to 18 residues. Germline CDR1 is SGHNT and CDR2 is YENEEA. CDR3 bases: TGTGCCAGCAGCCCCCGGGACAGGGGAGCTGCCTTTAGGAACGAGCAGTACTTC. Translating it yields CASSPRDRGAAFRNEQYF.

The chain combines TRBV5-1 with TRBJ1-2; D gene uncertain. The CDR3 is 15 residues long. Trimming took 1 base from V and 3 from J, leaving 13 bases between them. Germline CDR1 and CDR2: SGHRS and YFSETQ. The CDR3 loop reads CASSLITGTDYGYTF. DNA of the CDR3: TGCGCCAGCAGCTTGATTACGGGCACAGACTATGGCTACACCTTC.

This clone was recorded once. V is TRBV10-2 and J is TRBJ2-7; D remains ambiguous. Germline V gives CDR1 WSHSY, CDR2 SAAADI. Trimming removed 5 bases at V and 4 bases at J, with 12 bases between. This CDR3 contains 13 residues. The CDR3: CASSRSTPYEQYF. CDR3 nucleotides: TGCGCCAGCAGTAGATCAACCCCGTACGAGCAGTACTTC.

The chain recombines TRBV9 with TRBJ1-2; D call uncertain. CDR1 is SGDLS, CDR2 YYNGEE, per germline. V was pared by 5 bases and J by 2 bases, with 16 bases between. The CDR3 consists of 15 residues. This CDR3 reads CASSEALGRNYGYTF. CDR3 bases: TGTGCCAGCAGTGAAGCGCTGGGGAGGAACTATGGCTACACCTTC.

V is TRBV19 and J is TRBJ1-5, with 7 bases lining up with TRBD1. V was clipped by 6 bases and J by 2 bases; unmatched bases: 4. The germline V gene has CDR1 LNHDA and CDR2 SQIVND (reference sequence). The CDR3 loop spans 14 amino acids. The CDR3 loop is CASRRQGGNQPQHF. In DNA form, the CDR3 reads TGTGCCAGTAGGAGGCAGGGGGGCAATCAGCCCCAGCATTTT. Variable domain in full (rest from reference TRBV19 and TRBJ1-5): DGGITQSPKYLFRKEGQNVTLSCEQNLNHDAMYWYRQDPGQGLRLIYYSQIVNDFQKGDIAEGYSVSREKKESFPLTVTSAQKNPTAFYLCASRRQGGNQPQHFGDGTRLSIL.

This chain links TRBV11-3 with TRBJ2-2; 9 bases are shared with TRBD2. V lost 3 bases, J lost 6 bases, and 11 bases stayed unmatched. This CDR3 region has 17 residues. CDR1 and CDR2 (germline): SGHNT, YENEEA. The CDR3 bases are TGTGCCAGCAGCTTGGTATCGGCGGGAGGGTCACCCGGGGAGCTGTTTTTT. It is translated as CASSLVSAGGSPGELFF.

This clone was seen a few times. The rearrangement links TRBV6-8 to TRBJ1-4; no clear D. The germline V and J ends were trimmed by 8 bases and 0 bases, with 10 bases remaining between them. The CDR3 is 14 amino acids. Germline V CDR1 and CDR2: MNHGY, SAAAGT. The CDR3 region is CASLGDATNEKLFF. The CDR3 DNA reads TGTGCCAGCCTGGGTGATGCAACTAATGAAAAACTGTTTTTT.

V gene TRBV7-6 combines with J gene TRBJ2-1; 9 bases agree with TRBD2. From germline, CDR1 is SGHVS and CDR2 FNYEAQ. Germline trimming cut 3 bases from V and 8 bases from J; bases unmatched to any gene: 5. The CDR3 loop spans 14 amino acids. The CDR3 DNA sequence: TGTGCCAGCAGCTTGGATAGCGGGAGAGATGAGCAGTTCTTC. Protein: CASSLDSGRDEQFF.